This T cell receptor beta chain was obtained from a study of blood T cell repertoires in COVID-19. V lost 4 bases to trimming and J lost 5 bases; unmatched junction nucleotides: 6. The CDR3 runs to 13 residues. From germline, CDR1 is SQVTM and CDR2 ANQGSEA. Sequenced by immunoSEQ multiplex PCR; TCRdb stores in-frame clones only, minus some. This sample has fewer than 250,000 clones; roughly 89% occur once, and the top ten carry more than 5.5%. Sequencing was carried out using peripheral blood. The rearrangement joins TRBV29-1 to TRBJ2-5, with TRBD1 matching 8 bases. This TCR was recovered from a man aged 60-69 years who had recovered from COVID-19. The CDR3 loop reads CSVGQGRSETQYF. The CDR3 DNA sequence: TGCAGCGTTGGACAGGGGCGTTCGGAGACCCAGTACTTC.